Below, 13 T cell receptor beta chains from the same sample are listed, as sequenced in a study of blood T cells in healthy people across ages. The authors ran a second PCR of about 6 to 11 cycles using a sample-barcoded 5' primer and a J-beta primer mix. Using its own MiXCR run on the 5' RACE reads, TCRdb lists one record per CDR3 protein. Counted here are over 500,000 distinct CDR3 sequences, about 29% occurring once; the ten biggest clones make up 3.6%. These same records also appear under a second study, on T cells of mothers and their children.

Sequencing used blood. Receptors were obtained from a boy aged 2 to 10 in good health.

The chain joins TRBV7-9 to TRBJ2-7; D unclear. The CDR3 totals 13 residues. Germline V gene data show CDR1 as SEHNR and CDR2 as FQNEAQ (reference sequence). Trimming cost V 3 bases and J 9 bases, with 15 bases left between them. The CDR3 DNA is TGTGCCAGCAGCTTCGAAGACGCGGTTGGGCAGTACTTC. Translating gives CASSFEDAVGQYF. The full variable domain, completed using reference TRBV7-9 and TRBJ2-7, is DTGVSQNPRHKITKRGQNVTFRCDPISEHNRLYWYRQTLGQGPEFLTYFQNEAQLEKSRLLSDRFSAERPKGSFSTLEIQRTEQGDSAMYLCASSFEDAVGQYFGPGTRLTVT.

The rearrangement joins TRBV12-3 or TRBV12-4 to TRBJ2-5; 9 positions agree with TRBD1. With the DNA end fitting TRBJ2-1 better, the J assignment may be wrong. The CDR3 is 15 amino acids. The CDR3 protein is CASSRPGTGNNEQFF. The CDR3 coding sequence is TGTGCCAGCAGTCGTCCCGGGACAGGGAACAATGAGCAGTTCTTC.

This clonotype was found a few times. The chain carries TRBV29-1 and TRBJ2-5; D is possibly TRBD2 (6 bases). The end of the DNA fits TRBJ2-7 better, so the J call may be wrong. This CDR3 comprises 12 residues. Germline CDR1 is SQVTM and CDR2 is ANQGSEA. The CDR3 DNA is TGCAGCGTGGGGGACTCTAGCTACGAGCAGTACTTC. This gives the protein CSVGDSSYEQYF.

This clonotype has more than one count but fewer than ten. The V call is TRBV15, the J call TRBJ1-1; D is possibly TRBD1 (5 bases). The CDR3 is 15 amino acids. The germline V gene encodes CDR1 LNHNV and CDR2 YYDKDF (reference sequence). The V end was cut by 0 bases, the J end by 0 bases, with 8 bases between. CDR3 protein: CATSRDKGLNTEAFF. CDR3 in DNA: TGTGCCACCAGCAGAGATAAGGGGCTGAACACTGAAGCTTTCTTT.

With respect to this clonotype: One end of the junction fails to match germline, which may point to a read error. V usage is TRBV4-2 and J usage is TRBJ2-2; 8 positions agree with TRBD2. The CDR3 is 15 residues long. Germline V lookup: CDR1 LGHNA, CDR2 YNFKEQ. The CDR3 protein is CASSQDGGAVGELLF. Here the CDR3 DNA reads TGTGCCAGCAGCCAAGACGGGGGGGCGGTCGGGGAGCTGCTTTTT.

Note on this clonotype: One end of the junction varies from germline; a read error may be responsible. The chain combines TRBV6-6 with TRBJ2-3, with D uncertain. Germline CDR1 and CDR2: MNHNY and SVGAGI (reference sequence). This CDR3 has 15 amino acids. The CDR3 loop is CASSSRVSPTDTRYF. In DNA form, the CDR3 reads TGTGCCAGCAGCTCCCGGGTCTCCCCCACAGATACGCGGTATTTT.

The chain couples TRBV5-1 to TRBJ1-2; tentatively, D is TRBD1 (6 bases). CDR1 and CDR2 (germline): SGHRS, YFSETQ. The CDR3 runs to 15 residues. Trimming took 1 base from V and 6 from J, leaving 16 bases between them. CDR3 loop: CASSLSRGQEDGYTF. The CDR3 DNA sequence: TGCGCCAGCAGCTTGTCACGGGGGCAAGAGGATGGCTACACCTTC.

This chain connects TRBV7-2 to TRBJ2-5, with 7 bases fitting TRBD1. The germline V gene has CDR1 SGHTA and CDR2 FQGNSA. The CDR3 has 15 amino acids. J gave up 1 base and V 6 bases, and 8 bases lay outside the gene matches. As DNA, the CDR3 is TGTGCCAGCAGGTCCGATTACAGGGGCCAAGAGACCCAGTACTTC. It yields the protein CASRSDYRGQETQYF.

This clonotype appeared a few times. Here the CDR3 DNA reads TGTGCCATCAGTAGGGGCGACGAGCAGTACTTC. This encodes CAISRGDEQYF. The chain links TRBV10-3 to TRBJ2-7; possibly TRBD1 for D (5 bases). Germline V gene sequence: CDR1 ENHRY, CDR2 SYGVKD. The CDR3 loop spans 11 amino acids. V was shortened by 5 bases and J by 5 bases, with 7 bases between the two germline ends.

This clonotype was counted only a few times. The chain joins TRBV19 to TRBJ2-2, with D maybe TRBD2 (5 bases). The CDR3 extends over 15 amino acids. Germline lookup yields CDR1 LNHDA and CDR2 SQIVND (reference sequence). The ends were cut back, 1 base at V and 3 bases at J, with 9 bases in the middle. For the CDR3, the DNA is TGTGCCAGTAGTATAGCTCCACTAGACACCGGGGAGCTGTTTTTT. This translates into CASSIAPLDTGELFF.

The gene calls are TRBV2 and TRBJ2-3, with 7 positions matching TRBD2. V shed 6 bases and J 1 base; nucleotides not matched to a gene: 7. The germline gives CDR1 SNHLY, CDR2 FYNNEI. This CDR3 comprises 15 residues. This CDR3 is CASSKGGGGTDTQYF. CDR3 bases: TGTGCCAGCAGCAAGGGCGGGGGTGGCACAGATACGCAGTATTTT.

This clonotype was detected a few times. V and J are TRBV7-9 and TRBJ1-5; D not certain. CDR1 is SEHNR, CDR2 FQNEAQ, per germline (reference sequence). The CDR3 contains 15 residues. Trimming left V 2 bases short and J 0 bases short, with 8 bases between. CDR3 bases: TGTGCCAGCAGCTTAAACGGGTATAGCAATCAGCCCCAGCATTTT. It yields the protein CASSLNGYSNQPQHF.

The CDR3, as DNA: TGTGCCAGCAGCCAATTAACGGGAGGCAGGGGAGAGACCCAGTACTTC. As protein: CASSQLTGGRGETQYF. V and J are TRBV14 and TRBJ2-5; possible D gene TRBD2, 7 bases. The length of the CDR3 is 16 residues. The V and J ends lost 2 bases and 4 bases respectively, with 17 bases between them. Germline V gives CDR1 SGHDN, CDR2 FVKESK.